This T cell receptor beta chain was captured in a study of tumor-infiltrating lymphocytes in oesophageal squamous cell carcinoma (TCRdb year 2016). Ends trimmed: V by 4 bases, J by 2 bases; bases unmatched to a gene: 6. CDR1 MNHNS and CDR2 SASEGT are derived from the germline V gene. The CDR3 has 16 amino acids, counting the end cysteine and phenylalanine. Left in the record is the CDR3 DNA by itself, 48 bases read in frame from the first base. The receptor library was made with PCR. The reads were generated on an Illumina HiSeq 2000. TCRdb took the public reads, trimmed them with fastp at Q25, ran MiXCR for clone calling and kept in-frame beta chains. Identical CDR3 proteins give one entry, which carries the most common genes and DNA. The sample table records 20,000 to 25,000 distinct CDR3 sequences; about 35% of these occur just once. The leading ten clones occupy 12% of the sample. By sample share, this clonotype is medium-sized (0.01 to 0.1%). It has no known antigen specificity. No much larger clonotype is one base removed from it; base qualities were not supplied.

The TCR was taken from a male donor with esophageal squamous cell carcinoma. The chain was built from TRBV6-1 and TRBJ2-3; TRBD2 fits 10 bases in the junction. Sequencing input: esophageal tumor tissue. This receptor has the CDR3 CASSARTSGNTDTQYF. The DNA sequence is given as TGTGCCAGCAGTGCAAGGACTAGCGGCAACACAGATACGCAGTATTTT.